The TCR beta chain described here comes from a study of cytomegalovirus exposure and HLA in healthy donors. The study's findings and limits: Among the CMV-associated chains, a few were confirmed in vitro as specific for CMV antigens. Rarity characterized most TCR sequences, yet some public TCRs appeared in many donors.

The study ran its PCR with 60 Vbeta and 13 Jbeta primers. Produced via immunoSEQ multiplex PCR; TCRdb's table is partial and in-frame only. The table lists some 170,000 clones, around 80% of them singletons. Donors sampled were nominally healthy, though unrecorded immune exposures were likely. The CDR3 has 15 residues. Trimming took off 4 bases at V and 11 bases at J, with 23 bases between the two ends. Germline V gene sequence: CDR1 MNHEY, CDR2 SMNVEV (reference sequence). Note on this clone: Its antigen remains unidentified.

The sequencing input was PBMCs. The receptor was derived from a man under 40 in good health and CMV-seronegative. The genes are TRBV27 and TRBJ1-1, with D tentatively TRBD1 (6 bases). CDR3 DNA: TGTGCCAGCAGTTCAGTAGCCCTGTCGGACAGCAGGGCTTTCTTT. Translated: CASSSVALSDSRAFF.